This TCR beta chain was obtained from a study of control samples from healthy donors and cancer patients. The ends were cut back, 1 base at V and 6 bases at J, with 13 bases in the middle. The CDR3 contains 15 residues. CDR1 and CDR2 (germline): KGHSH, LQKENI. Only in-frame clones appear in the TCRdb table, and some are missing; sequencing was by immunoSEQ multiplex PCR. The sample records 130,000 to 150,000 clones, over 90% being singletons. This clonotype originated in a man between 60 and 75 years old with colorectal cancer. What was sequenced was PBMCs. The chain employs TRBV18 and TRBJ1-5; perhaps TRBD1 as D (5 bases). CDR3 coding DNA: TGTGCCAGCTCACCACAGGGGACGGAAATTCAGCCCCAGCATTTT. Residues: CASSPQGTEIQPQHF.